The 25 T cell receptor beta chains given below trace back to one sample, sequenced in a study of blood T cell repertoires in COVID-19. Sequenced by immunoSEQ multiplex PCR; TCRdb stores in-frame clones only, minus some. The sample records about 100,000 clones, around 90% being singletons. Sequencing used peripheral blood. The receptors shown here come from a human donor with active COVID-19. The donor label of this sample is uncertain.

CDR3 region: CASSPSPSYEQYF. The CDR3 DNA reads TGTGCCAGCTCACCAAGCCCCTCCTACGAGCAGTACTTC. The chain employs TRBV18 and TRBJ2-7; D remains unclear. V shed 2 bases and J shed 0 bases, with 5 bases lying between them. Germline lookup yields CDR1 KGHSH and CDR2 LQKENI. CDR3 length: 13 residues.

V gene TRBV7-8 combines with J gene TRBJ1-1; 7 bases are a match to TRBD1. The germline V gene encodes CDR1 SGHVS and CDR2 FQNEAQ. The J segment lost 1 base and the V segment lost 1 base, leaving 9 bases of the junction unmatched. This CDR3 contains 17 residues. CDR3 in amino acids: CASSLGGWNRGNTEAFF. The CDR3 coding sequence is TGTGCCAGCAGCTTAGGTGGGTGGAACAGGGGGAACACTGAAGCTTTCTTT.

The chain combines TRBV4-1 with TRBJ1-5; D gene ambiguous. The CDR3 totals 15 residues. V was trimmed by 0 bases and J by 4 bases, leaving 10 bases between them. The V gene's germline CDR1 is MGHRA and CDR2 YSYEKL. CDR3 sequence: CASSQDTDWNQPQHF. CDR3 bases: TGCGCCAGCAGCCAAGATACTGATTGGAATCAGCCCCAGCATTTT.

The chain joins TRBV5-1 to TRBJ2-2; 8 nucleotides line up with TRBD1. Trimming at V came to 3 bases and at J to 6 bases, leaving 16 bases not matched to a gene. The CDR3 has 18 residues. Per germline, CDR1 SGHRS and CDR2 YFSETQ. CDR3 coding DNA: TGCGCCAGCAGCTCGGCATGGAGGGGGACAGGAGGGGCCGGGGAGCTGTTTTTT. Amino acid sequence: CASSSAWRGTGGAGELFF.

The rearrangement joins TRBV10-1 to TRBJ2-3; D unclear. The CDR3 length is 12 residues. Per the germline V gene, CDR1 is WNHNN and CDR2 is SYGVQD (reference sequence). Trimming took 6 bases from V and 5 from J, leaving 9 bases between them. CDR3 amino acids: CASSQTLDTQYF. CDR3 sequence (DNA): TGCGCCAGCAGCCAGACTCTAGATACGCAGTATTTT.

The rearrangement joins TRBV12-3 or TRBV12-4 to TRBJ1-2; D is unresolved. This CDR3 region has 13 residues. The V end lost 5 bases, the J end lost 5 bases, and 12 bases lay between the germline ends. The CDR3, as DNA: TGTGCCAGCAGTCCTTTGTCGGGTTATGGCTACACCTTC. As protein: CASSPLSGYGYTF.

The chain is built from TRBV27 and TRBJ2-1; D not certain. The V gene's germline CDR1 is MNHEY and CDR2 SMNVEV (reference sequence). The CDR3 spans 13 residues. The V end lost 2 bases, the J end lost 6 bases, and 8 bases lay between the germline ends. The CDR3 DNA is TGTGCCAGCAGTTTAACCCCTACCAATGAGCAGTTCTTC. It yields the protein CASSLTPTNEQFF.

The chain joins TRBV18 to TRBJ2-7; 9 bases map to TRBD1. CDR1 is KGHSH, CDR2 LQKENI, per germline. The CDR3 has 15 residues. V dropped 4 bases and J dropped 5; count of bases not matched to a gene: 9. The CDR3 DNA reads TGTGCCAGCTCACTAACCCGGGACAGGGCTGACGAGCAGTACTTC. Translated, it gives CASSLTRDRADEQYF.

The CDR3 is CASSFRDRVSGNTIYF. In DNA, the CDR3 is TGTGCCAGCAGTTTCCGGGACAGGGTCTCTGGAAACACCATATATTTT. The chain links TRBV28 to TRBJ1-3, with 9 bases that match TRBD1. This CDR3 has 16 amino acids. In germline, CDR1 is MDHEN, CDR2 SYDVKM. V shed 3 bases and J 0 bases; nucleotides not matched to a gene: 3.

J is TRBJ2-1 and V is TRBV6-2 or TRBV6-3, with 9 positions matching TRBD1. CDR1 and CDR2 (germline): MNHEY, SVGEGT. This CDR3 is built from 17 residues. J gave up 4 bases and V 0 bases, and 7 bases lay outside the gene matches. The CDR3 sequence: CASSYSPGQGLYNEQFF. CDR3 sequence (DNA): TGTGCCAGCAGTTACTCCCCGGGACAGGGCTTATACAATGAGCAGTTCTTC.

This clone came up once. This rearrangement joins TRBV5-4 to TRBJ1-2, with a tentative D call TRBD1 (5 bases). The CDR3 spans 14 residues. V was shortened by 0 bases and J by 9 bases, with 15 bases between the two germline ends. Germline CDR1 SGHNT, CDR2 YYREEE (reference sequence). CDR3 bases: TGTGCCAGCAGCTTGGATCGGGCAGGGAATAGCTACACCTTC. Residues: CASSLDRAGNSYTF.

The CDR3 here is CASSLVGQRPYGYTF. The CDR3 DNA sequence: TGTGCCAGCAGCTTGGTGGGCCAGAGACCCTATGGCTACACCTTC. V and J are TRBV5-4 and TRBJ1-2; D unclear. V lost 0 bases and J 4 bases, leaving 13 bases between the germline ends. Per germline, CDR1 SGHNT and CDR2 YYREEE (reference sequence). CDR3 size: 15 residues.

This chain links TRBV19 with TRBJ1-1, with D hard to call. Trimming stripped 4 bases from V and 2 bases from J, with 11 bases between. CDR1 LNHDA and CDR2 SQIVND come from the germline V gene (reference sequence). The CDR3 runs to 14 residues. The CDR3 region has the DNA TGTGCCAGTAGTACTCATTCAGGTAACACTGAAGCTTTCTTT. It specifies CASSTHSGNTEAFF.

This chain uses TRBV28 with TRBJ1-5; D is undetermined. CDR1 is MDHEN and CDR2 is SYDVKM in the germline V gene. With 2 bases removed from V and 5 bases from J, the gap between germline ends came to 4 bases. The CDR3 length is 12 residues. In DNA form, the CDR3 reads TGTGCCAGCAGTTTAGTCGATCAGCCCCAGCATTTT. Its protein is CASSLVDQPQHF. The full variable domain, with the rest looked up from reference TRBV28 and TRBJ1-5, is DVKVTQSSRYLVKRTGEKVFLECVQDMDHENMFWYRQDPGLGLRLIYFSYDVKMKEKGDIPEGYSVSREKKERFSLILESASTNQTSMYLCASSLVDQPQHFGDGTRLSIL.

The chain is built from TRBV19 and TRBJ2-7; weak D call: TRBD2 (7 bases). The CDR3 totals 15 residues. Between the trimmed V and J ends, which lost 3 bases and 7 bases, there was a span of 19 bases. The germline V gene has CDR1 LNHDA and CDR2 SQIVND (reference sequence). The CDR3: CASSMADRGGLEQYF. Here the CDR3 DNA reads TGTGCCAGTAGTATGGCTGATAGGGGGGGCCTGGAGCAGTACTTC.

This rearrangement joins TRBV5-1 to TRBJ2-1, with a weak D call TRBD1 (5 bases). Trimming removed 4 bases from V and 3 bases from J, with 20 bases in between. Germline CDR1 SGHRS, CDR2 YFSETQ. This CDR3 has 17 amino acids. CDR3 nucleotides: TGCGCCAGCAGCCCCAAAAGTGACAGCCAGATCTACAATGAGCAGTTCTTC. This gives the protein CASSPKSDSQIYNEQFF.

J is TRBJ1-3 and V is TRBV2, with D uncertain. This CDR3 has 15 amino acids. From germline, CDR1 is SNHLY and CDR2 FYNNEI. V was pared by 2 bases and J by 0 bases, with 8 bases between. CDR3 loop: CASSEWAGSGNTIYF. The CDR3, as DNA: TGTGCCAGCAGTGAATGGGCGGGCTCTGGAAACACCATATATTTT.

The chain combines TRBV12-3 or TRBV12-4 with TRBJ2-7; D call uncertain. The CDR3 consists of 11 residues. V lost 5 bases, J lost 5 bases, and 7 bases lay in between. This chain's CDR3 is CASSPSDEQYF. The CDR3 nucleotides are TGTGCCAGCAGTCCGTCGGACGAGCAGTACTTC.

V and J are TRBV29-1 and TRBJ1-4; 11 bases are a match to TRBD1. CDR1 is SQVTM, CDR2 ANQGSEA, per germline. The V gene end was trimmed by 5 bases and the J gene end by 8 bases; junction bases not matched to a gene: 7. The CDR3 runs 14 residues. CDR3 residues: CSVLGQGAREKLFF. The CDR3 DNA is TGCAGCGTTTTAGGACAGGGGGCGAGAGAAAAACTGTTTTTT.

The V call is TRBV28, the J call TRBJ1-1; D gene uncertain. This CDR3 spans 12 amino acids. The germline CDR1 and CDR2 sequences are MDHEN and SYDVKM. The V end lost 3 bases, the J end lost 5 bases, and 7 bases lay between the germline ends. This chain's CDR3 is CASSFYETEAFF. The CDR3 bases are TGTGCCAGCAGTTTCTACGAGACTGAAGCTTTCTTT.

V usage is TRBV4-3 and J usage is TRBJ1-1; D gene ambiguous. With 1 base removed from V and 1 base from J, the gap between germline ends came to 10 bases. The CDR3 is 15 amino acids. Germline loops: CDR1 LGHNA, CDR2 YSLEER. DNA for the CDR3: TGCGCCAGCAGCCAAGTTCCTCCCGGGAACACTGAAGCTTTCTTT. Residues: CASSQVPPGNTEAFF.

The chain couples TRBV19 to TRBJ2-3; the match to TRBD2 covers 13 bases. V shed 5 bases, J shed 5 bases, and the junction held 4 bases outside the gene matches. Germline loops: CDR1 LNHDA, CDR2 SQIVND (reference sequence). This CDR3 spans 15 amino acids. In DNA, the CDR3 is TGTGCCAGTAGTTCACTAGCGGGGGGGAAAGATACGCAGTATTTT. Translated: CASSSLAGGKDTQYF. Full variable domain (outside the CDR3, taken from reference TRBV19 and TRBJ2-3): DGGITQSPKYLFRKEGQNVTLSCEQNLNHDAMYWYRQDPGQGLRLIYYSQIVNDFQKGDIAEGYSVSREKKESFPLTVTSAQKNPTAFYLCASSSLAGGKDTQYFGPGTRLTVL.

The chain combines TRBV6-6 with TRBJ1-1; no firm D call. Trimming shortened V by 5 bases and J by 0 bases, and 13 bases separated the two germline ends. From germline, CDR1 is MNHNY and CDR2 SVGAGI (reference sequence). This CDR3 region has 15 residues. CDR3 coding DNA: TGTGCCAGCAGTCCCAGAGGCAGAATGAACACTGAAGCTTTCTTT. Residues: CASSPRGRMNTEAFF.

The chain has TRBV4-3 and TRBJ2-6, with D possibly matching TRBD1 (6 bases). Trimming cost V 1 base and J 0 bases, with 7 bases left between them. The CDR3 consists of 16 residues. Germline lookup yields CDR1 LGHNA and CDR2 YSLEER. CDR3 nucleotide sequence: TGCGCCAGCAGCCAAGGGACAGCCTCTGGGGCCAACGTCCTGACTTTC. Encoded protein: CASSQGTASGANVLTF.

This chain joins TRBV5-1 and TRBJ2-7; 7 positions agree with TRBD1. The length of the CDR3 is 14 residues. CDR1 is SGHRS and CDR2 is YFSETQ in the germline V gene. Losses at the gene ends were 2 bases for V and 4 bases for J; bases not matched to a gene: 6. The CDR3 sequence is CASSLGGQNYEQYF. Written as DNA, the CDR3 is TGCGCCAGCAGCTTAGGGGGACAGAATTACGAGCAGTACTTC.